The T cell receptor (beta chain) described here comes from a study of blood T cell repertoires in COVID-19. Turning to the study itself: PBMCs, B-cell-depleted T cells, or T cells were the source of the cDNA or gDNA that made up the material.

Participants spanned ages about 18 to 100 years and resided in 20 to 30 US areas. Assignments of participants to cohorts depended upon their own reported clinical history. Recovered status applied to Cohort 3 donors who had two consecutive negative PCRs. It also applied to those with clearance or with symptom resolution. Generated by immunoSEQ multiplex PCR, the TCRdb table keeps only in-frame clones and is missing some. The table has 250,000 to 300,000 clones, 65% to 90% seen once. Germline CDR1 reads LNHDA; CDR2 reads SQIVND (reference sequence). V lost 10 bases, J lost 0 bases, and 11 bases lay in between. The CDR3 totals 13 residues.

The origin of this receptor is a man younger than 30 who had recovered from COVID-19. The V gene is TRBV19, the J gene TRBJ2-3, with TRBD2 as a possible D gene (6 bases). The sequencing sample was made of PBMCs or T cells enriched from blood (not recorded which). Here the CDR3 DNA reads TGTGCCACCGCCGGGACTAGCACAGATACGCAGTATTTT. Residues: CATAGTSTDTQYF. Together with reference TRBV19 and TRBJ2-3, the CDR3 gives the full variable domain: DGGITQSPKYLFRKEGQNVTLSCEQNLNHDAMYWYRQDPGQGLRLIYYSQIVNDFQKGDIAEGYSVSREKKESFPLTVTSAQKNPTAFYLCATAGTSTDTQYFGPGTRLTVL.